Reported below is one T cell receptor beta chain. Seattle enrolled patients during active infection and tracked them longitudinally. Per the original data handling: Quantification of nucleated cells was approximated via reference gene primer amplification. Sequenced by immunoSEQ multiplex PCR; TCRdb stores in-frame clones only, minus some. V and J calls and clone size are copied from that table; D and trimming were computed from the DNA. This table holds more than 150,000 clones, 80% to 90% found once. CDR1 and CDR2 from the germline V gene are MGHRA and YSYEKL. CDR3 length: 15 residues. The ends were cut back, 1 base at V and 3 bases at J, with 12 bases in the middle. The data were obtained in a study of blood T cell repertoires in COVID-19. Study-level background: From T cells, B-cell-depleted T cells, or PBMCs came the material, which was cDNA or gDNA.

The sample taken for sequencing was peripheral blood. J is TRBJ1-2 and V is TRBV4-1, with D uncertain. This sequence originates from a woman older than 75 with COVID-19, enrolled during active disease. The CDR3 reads CASSQGTAPHYGYTF. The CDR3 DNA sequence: TGCGCCAGCAGCCAAGGTACAGCCCCCCACTATGGCTACACCTTC.